The 24 T cell receptor beta chains reported below all come from one sample, sequenced in a study of PD-L1 blockade in urothelial cancer. Time point meaning: pretreatment peripheral blood. The assay was immunoSEQ multiplex PCR, and TCRdb's table has in-frame clones only and misses some. The data show tens of thousands of clones, with almost 90% seen just once and around 1.5% held by the top ten. The specimen was PBMCs, collected around atezolizumab (anti-PD-L1) treatment. These receptors came from a man in his sixties with urothelial cancer.

As to this clone: Additional DNA sequences in this sample encode the identical CDR3. The rearrangement links TRBV5-1 to TRBJ1-1, with TRBD1 identical over 8 bases. Looked up from germline, CDR1 is SGHRS and CDR2 is YFSETQ. V gave up 7 bases and J gave up 2 bases; unmatched junction bases: 4. CDR3 size: 13 residues. The CDR3 DNA reads as TGCGCCAGCTCCACAGGGGGTAACACTGAAGCTTTCTTT. Encoded protein: CASSTGGNTEAFF. Full variable domain (rest looked up from reference TRBV5-1 and TRBJ1-1): KAGVTQTPRYLIKTRGQQVTLSCSPISGHRSVSWYQQTPGQGLQFLFEYFSETQRNKGNFPGRFSGRQFSNSRSEMNVSTLELGDSALYLCASSTGGNTEAFFGQGTRLTVV.

V is TRBV11-3 and J is TRBJ1-2, with TRBD1 matching 10 bases. CDR1 is SGHNT and CDR2 is YENEEA in the germline V gene. Trimming removed 5 bases from V and 8 bases from J; junction bases left unmatched: 11. This CDR3 has 15 residues. This CDR3 is CASSPRTGGQGGYTF. The CDR3, as DNA: TGTGCCAGCAGCCCCAGGACAGGGGGACAGGGGGGCTACACCTTC.

The chain has TRBV4-3 and TRBJ2-1; TRBD2 matches at 8 bases. From germline, CDR1 is LGHNA and CDR2 YSLEER. The length of the CDR3 is 15 residues. The ends lost 1 base at V and 6 bases at J; junction bases unmatched: 5. This CDR3 reads CASSQASGGSNEQFF. Written as DNA, the CDR3 is TGCGCCAGCAGCCAAGCAAGCGGGGGTAGCAATGAGCAGTTCTTC.

The chain uses TRBV27 and TRBJ2-3; TRBD1 is a possible D gene (5 bases). V was pared by 1 base and J by 1 base, with 15 bases between. CDR1 is MNHEY and CDR2 is SMNVEV in the germline V gene (reference sequence). This CDR3 is built from 17 residues. CDR3 nucleotides: TGTGCCAGCAGTTTATTGGCCAGGGCCGACCGCACAGATACGCAGTATTTT. It is translated as CASSLLARADRTDTQYF.

In its sample, this clone was seen once. The rearrangement links TRBV5-1 to TRBJ1-2, with D possibly TRBD1 on 5 matching bases. The V gene lost 2 bases and the J gene lost 8 bases, with 13 bases spanning the gap. Per the germline V gene, CDR1 is SGHRS and CDR2 is YFSETQ. The CDR3 length is 13 residues. Here the CDR3 reads CASSFVLGEGYTF. CDR3 sequence (DNA): TGCGCCAGCAGCTTTGTTTTAGGGGAAGGCTACACCTTC.

The chain uses TRBV9 and TRBJ2-2; the D gene is possibly TRBD2 (6 bases). V dropped 4 bases and J dropped 5 bases, with 12 bases sitting between them. The CDR3 loop spans 14 amino acids. Germline V gene sequence: CDR1 SGDLS, CDR2 YYNGEE. Here the CDR3 DNA reads TGTGCCAGCAGCTCGATGGAGGGGACCGGGGAGCTGTTTTTT. This encodes CASSSMEGTGELFF.

This clone has a single count. The rearrangement links TRBV10-3 to TRBJ2-1; perhaps TRBD2 as D (6 bases). V was clipped by 3 bases and J by 12 bases, with 12 bases between them. The germline V gene has CDR1 ENHRY and CDR2 SYGVKD. The CDR3 is made up of 12 amino acids. CDR3 DNA: TGTGCCATCAGTGACCGGGACTTGGGGCAGTTCTTC. It translates to CAISDRDLGQFF.

The rearrangement links TRBV10-3 to TRBJ2-2; 10 nucleotides line up with TRBD2. CDR3 length equals 16 residues. Germline V gene sequence: CDR1 ENHRY, CDR2 SYGVKD. V shed 4 bases and J 7 bases; nucleotides not matched to a gene: 9. CDR3 protein: CAISVNSGRTSGELFF. CDR3 nucleotide sequence: TGTGCCATCAGTGTTAATAGCGGGAGGACGAGCGGGGAGCTGTTTTTT.

This clone was detected only once. V and J are TRBV9 and TRBJ2-2; possibly TRBD2 for D (5 bases). V lost 6 bases to trimming and J lost 3 bases, with 15 bases between them. CDR3 length equals 15 residues. Germline CDR1 reads SGDLS; CDR2 reads YYNGEE. CDR3 nucleotides: TGTGCCAGCAAATCCGGGAATCCGGACACCGGGGAGCTGTTTTTT. It yields the protein CASKSGNPDTGELFF.

The chain uses TRBV5-1 and TRBJ2-3, with 10 positions matching TRBD2. Germline CDR1 and CDR2: SGHRS and YFSETQ. CDR3 length: 15 amino acids. V gave up 2 bases and J gave up 4 bases; unmatched junction bases: 4. CDR3 nucleotide sequence: TGCGCCAGCAGCTTCCTAGCGGGAGCCGCAGATACGCAGTATTTT. Translating gives CASSFLAGAADTQYF.

This clone was counted once. V usage is TRBV19 and J usage is TRBJ1-1, with 8 bases identical to TRBD1. The trim removed 4 bases at V and 4 bases at J, leaving 2 bases unmatched. The CDR3 contains 13 residues. The germline V gene encodes CDR1 LNHDA and CDR2 SQIVND (reference sequence). This CDR3 reads CASSTDRATEAFF. CDR3 nucleotides: TGTGCCAGTAGTACGGACAGGGCCACTGAAGCTTTCTTT.

This rearrangement joins TRBV30 to TRBJ2-1; the D is unclear. Trimming cost V 1 base and J 12 bases, with 10 bases left between them. The germline CDR1 and CDR2 sequences are GTSNPN and SVGIG (reference sequence). The CDR3 runs 11 residues. CDR3 loop: CAWSGERGQFF. The DNA for the CDR3 is TGTGCCTGGAGTGGAGAACGAGGGCAGTTCTTC.

This clone has just one count. The chain uses TRBV6-1 and TRBJ1-2; D is ambiguous. The V gene lost 0 bases and the J gene lost 8 bases, with 7 bases spanning the gap. The CDR3 runs to 12 residues. Germline V CDR1 and CDR2: MNHNS, SASEGT. The DNA for the CDR3 is TGTGCCAGCAGTGAAGCCCAGTGGGGCTACACCTTC. Amino acid sequence: CASSEAQWGYTF.

The chain combines TRBV7-3 with TRBJ2-3, with D perhaps TRBD1 (5 bases). Trimming took off 5 bases at V and 3 bases at J, with 12 bases between the two ends. The CDR3 consists of 14 residues. CDR1 and CDR2 from the germline V gene are SGHTA and FQGTGA. CDR3 amino acids: CASSDGQPTDTQYF. The CDR3 DNA is TGTGCCAGCAGCGACGGACAACCTACAGATACGCAGTATTTT.

This clone has a single count. The chain joins TRBV7-9 to TRBJ2-4; a possible D gene is TRBD2 (5 bases). Trimming cost V 4 bases and J 8 bases, with 9 bases left between them. Germline lookup yields CDR1 SEHNR and CDR2 FQNEAQ (reference sequence). The CDR3 is 12 residues long. The DNA of the CDR3 is TGTGCCAGCAGCTCCCACGGGGACATTCAGTACTTC. Protein: CASSSHGDIQYF.

The chain links TRBV5-8 to TRBJ2-1; 12 nucleotides line up with TRBD1. V shed 4 bases and J 7 bases; nucleotides not matched to a gene: 3. This CDR3 region has 14 residues. Germline V gene lookup returns CDR1 SGHTS and CDR2 YDEGEE. CDR3 in DNA: TGTGCCAGCAGCCGGGACAGGGGGCTGAATGAGCAGTTCTTC. Its protein product is CASSRDRGLNEQFF.

The chain links TRBV2 to TRBJ2-7, with D possibly being TRBD2 (6 bases). CDR3 size: 16 residues. V was shortened by 6 bases and J by 2 bases, with 20 bases between the two germline ends. CDR1 and CDR2 from the germline V gene are SNHLY and FYNNEI. In nucleotides, the CDR3 is TGTGCCAGCAGCCAATCCGGGGCTAGCGACACCTACGAGCAGTACTTC. Protein: CASSQSGASDTYEQYF.

The chain has TRBV11-2 and TRBJ2-1; maybe TRBD1 (6 bases). V lost 2 bases, J lost 3 bases, and 14 bases lay in between. CDR3 length equals 16 residues. The germline gives CDR1 SGHAT, CDR2 FQNNGV. DNA of the CDR3: TGTGCCAGCAGCTTATACGGGGCAGGGGACTACAATGAGCAGTTCTTC. Amino acid sequence: CASSLYGAGDYNEQFF.

This chain joins TRBV2 and TRBJ2-1; 15 nucleotides agree with TRBD2. The V segment lost 0 bases and the J segment 4 bases; nucleotides outside the gene matches: 7. Germline V CDR1 and CDR2: SNHLY, FYNNEI. This CDR3 has 19 amino acids. This CDR3 reads CASSEALRTSGRVYNEQFF. CDR3 in DNA: TGTGCCAGCAGTGAAGCGCTCAGGACTAGCGGGAGGGTTTACAATGAGCAGTTCTTC.

The gene calls are TRBV5-1 and TRBJ2-2; D is unresolved. The germline V and J ends were trimmed by 2 bases and 3 bases, with 5 bases remaining between them. This CDR3 contains 13 residues. Per the germline V gene, CDR1 is SGHRS and CDR2 is YFSETQ. The CDR3 reads CASSLDYTGELFF. The CDR3 DNA reads TGCGCCAGCAGCTTAGACTACACCGGGGAGCTGTTTTTT.

This clone was seen more than once but under ten times. The rearrangement links TRBV5-4 to TRBJ2-7; TRBD1 matches at 7 bases. The CDR3 loop spans 13 amino acids. The V gene's germline CDR1 is SGHNT and CDR2 YYREEE (reference sequence). Unmatched junction bases numbered 7, after V lost 3 bases and J lost 7 bases. The CDR3 reads CASSSSQGVEQYF. The CDR3 nucleotides read TGTGCCAGCAGCTCGTCCCAGGGGGTGGAGCAGTACTTC.

This clone was observed a handful of times. This chain connects TRBV11-2 to TRBJ2-7; no firm D call. Deletions cut 4 bases from V and 3 bases from J, with 13 bases between. The CDR3 loop spans 14 amino acids. Germline CDR1 SGHAT, CDR2 FQNNGV. The CDR3 is CASSSIGLYYEQYF. CDR3 nucleotide sequence: TGTGCCAGCAGCTCAATCGGTCTTTACTACGAGCAGTACTTC.

The chain has TRBV6-8 and TRBJ1-5, with 7 bases that match TRBD1. Germline V CDR1 and CDR2: MNHGY, SAAAGT. V shed 9 bases and J 0 bases; nucleotides not matched to a gene: 5. There are 14 residues in the CDR3. The CDR3 nucleotides read TGTGCCAGTTGGGGGACAGATAGCAATCAGCCCCAGCATTTT. Its translation is CASWGTDSNQPQHF.

The V and J genes are TRBV28 and TRBJ1-2; TRBD1 aligns across 7 bases. Germline V gene sequence: CDR1 MDHEN, CDR2 SYDVKM. The CDR3 spans 16 residues. With V trimmed by 5 bases and J by 2 bases, 11 bases remained unmatched. CDR3 in amino acids: CASSGGRGQRNYGYTF. For the CDR3, the DNA is TGTGCCAGCAGTGGGGGCAGGGGACAGAGAAACTATGGCTACACCTTC.